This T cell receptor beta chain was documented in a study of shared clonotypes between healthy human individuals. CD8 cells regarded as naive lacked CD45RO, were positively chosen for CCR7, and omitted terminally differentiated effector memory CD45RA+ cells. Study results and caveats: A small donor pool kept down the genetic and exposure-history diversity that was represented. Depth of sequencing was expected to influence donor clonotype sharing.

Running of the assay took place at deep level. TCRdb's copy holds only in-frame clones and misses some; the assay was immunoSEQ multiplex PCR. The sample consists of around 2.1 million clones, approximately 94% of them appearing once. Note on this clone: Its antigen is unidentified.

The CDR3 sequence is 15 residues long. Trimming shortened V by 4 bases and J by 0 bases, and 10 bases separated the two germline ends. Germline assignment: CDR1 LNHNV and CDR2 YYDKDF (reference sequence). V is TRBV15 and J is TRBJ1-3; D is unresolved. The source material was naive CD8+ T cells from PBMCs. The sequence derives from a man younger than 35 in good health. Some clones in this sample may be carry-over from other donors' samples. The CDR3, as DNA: TGTGCCACCAGCACAAGACGGTACTCTGGAAACACCATATATTTT. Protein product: CATSTRRYSGNTIYF.